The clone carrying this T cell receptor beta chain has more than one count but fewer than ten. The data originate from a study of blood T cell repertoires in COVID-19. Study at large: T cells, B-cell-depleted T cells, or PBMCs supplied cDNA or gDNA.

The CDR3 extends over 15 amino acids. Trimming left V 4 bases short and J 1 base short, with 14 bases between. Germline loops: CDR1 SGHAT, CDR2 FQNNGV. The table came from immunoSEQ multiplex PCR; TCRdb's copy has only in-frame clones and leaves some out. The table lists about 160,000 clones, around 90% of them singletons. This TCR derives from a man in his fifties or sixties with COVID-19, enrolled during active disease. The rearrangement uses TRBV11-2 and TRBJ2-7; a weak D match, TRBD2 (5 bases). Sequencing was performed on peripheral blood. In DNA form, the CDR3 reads TGTGCCAGCAGCTCCAATGACCGGGGTTCCTACGAGCAGTACTTC. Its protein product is CASSSNDRGSYEQYF.